These 18 T cell receptor beta chains originate from one sample sequenced in a study of T cell responses to AZD1222 COVID-19 vaccine. Here immunoSEQ multiplex PCR was the method, and the copy in TCRdb shows in-frame clones only, minus some. The profile shows 95,000 to 100,000 clones, 88% of them singletons. This sample comprised peripheral blood, obtained 28 days after the second AZD1222 dose. All receptors derive from an adult who received the AZD1222 COVID-19 vaccine.

This clone was detected only once. The chain employs TRBV6-5 and TRBJ2-3; D unclear. Per germline, CDR1 MNHEY and CDR2 SVGAGI. V was trimmed by 6 bases and J by 0 bases, leaving 10 bases between them. This CDR3 has 14 amino acids. The CDR3 DNA follows: TGTGCCAGCAGCAGGCAAACTAGCACAGATACGCAGTATTTT. It is translated as CASSRQTSTDTQYF.

The chain combines TRBV18 with TRBJ2-7; D is unclear. The CDR3 covers 13 residues. Germline-derived CDR1 and CDR2 are KGHSH and LQKENI. V was clipped by 1 base and J by 6 bases, with 10 bases between them. CDR3 amino acids: CASSPRSNSEQYF. The CDR3 nucleotides read TGTGCCAGCTCACCACGGTCTAATAGCGAGCAGTACTTC. Full variable domain (missing parts from reference TRBV18 and TRBJ2-7): NAGVMQNPRHLVRRRGQEARLRCSPMKGHSHVYWYRQLPEEGLKFMVYLQKENIIDESGMPKERFSAEFPKEGPSILRIQQVVRGDSAAYFCASSPRSNSEQYFGPGTRLTVT.

The chain joins TRBV11-2 to TRBJ2-2; tentative D call: TRBD2 (5 bases). CDR1 and CDR2 from the germline V gene are SGHAT and FQNNGV. The CDR3 runs 14 residues. Trimming took off 1 base at V and 8 bases at J, with 11 bases between the two ends. CDR3 region: CASSLGLATGELFF. In nucleotides, the CDR3 is TGTGCCAGCAGCTTAGGGCTAGCAACGGGGGAGCTGTTTTTT.

V and J are TRBV28 and TRBJ2-7; 7 bases are a match to TRBD1. Germline CDR1 reads MDHEN; CDR2 reads SYDVKM. The CDR3 runs to 14 residues. The V gene end was trimmed by 7 bases and the J gene end by 2 bases; junction bases not matched to a gene: 8. CDR3 loop: CASTPRGTTYEQYF. In nucleotides, the CDR3 is TGTGCCAGCACCCCCAGGGGGACAACCTACGAGCAGTACTTC.

The J gene is TRBJ2-7, the V gene TRBV7-2; 8 nucleotides agree with TRBD1. J lost 7 bases, V lost 4 bases, and 6 bases had no gene match. From germline, CDR1 is SGHTA and CDR2 FQGNSA. CDR3 length: 13 amino acids. The CDR3 is CASSSTGAGEQYF. The CDR3, as DNA: TGTGCCAGCAGCTCGACAGGGGCTGGGGAGCAGTACTTC.

The chain links TRBV2 to TRBJ1-5; D is unclear. Germline lookup yields CDR1 SNHLY and CDR2 FYNNEI. The length of the CDR3 is 14 residues. V lost 3 bases, J lost 3 bases, and 9 bases lay in between. The chain's CDR3 is CASSEPGINQPQHF. The CDR3 coding sequence is TGTGCCAGCAGTGAGCCCGGGATCAATCAGCCCCAGCATTTT.

J is TRBJ2-1 and V is TRBV7-9; 7 bases line up with TRBD2. Germline trimming cut 2 bases from V and 7 bases from J; bases unmatched to any gene: 14. In germline, CDR1 is SEHNR, CDR2 FQNEAQ (reference sequence). This CDR3 comprises 17 residues. CDR3 in DNA: TGTGCCAGCAGCTTAAGACTAGCCCAAAGTCTCGGGAATGAGCAGTTCTTC. Protein: CASSLRLAQSLGNEQFF.

This clone was counted once. The chain is built from TRBV9 and TRBJ2-7; the match to TRBD1 covers 10 bases. Germline assignment: CDR1 SGDLS and CDR2 YYNGEE. V gave up 3 bases and J gave up 4 bases; unmatched junction bases: 4. CDR3 length equals 14 residues. In DNA, the CDR3 is TGTGCCAGCAGCGGGACAGGGGGAGGATACGAGCAGTACTTC. Protein product: CASSGTGGGYEQYF.

This chain connects TRBV28 to TRBJ2-7; D tentatively reads TRBD1 or TRBD2 (5 bases each). Germline CDR1 MDHEN, CDR2 SYDVKM. The CDR3 loop spans 17 amino acids. The V and J ends lost 4 bases and 3 bases respectively, with 22 bases between them. The CDR3 nucleotides are TGTGCCAGCAGTTCTCCCACTAAGACCGGGGCCCGCTACGAGCAGTACTTC. It is translated as CASSSPTKTGARYEQYF.

The V call is TRBV28, the J call TRBJ1-2, with TRBD1 as a possible D gene (6 bases). The CDR3 runs 14 residues. The V and J ends lost 4 bases and 3 bases respectively, with 12 bases between them. Per the germline V gene, CDR1 is MDHEN and CDR2 is SYDVKM. The CDR3: CASSSPGAHYGYTF. CDR3 in DNA: TGTGCCAGCAGTTCTCCGGGGGCGCACTATGGCTACACCTTC.

The chain joins TRBV7-9 to TRBJ1-4; D not certain. Germline loops: CDR1 SEHNR, CDR2 FQNEAQ (reference sequence). The CDR3 has 15 amino acids. V lost 5 bases, J lost 8 bases, and 18 bases lay in between. CDR3 sequence (DNA): TGTGCCAGCAGCCCACGCCTCGACGTACGGGAAAAACTGTTTTTT. Translation gives CASSPRLDVREKLFF. Full variable domain (remainder filled in from reference TRBV7-9 and TRBJ1-4): DTGVSQNPRHKITKRGQNVTFRCDPISEHNRLYWYRQTLGQGPEFLTYFQNEAQLEKSRLLSDRFSAERPKGSFSTLEIQRTEQGDSAMYLCASSPRLDVREKLFFGSGTQLSVL.

V and J are TRBV6-6 and TRBJ2-5; unclear D gene. In germline, CDR1 is MNHNY, CDR2 SVGAGI (reference sequence). With 4 bases removed from V and 5 bases from J, the gap between germline ends came to 8 bases. The CDR3 has 12 residues. The DNA of the CDR3 is TGTGCCAGCAGTTCCACCAGGGAGACCCAGTACTTC. This encodes CASSSTRETQYF.

The chain is built from TRBV27 and TRBJ1-2; unclear D gene. The length of the CDR3 is 13 residues. Germline CDR1 and CDR2: MNHEY and SMNVEV (reference sequence). V was shortened by 2 bases and J by 2 bases, with 6 bases between the two germline ends. The CDR3 is CASSLGGNYGYTF. In DNA, the CDR3 is TGTGCCAGCAGTTTAGGCGGCAACTATGGCTACACCTTC.

This sequence joins TRBV5-6 and TRBJ1-1; D possibly corresponds to TRBD1 (5 bases). The CDR3 contains 13 residues. Germline CDR1 reads SGHDT; CDR2 reads YYEEEE. With 2 bases removed from V and 10 bases from J, the gap between germline ends came to 15 bases. The CDR3 here is CASSFSRIGGAFF. CDR3 sequence (DNA): TGTGCCAGCAGCTTCTCCAGGATTGGGGGAGCTTTCTTT.

The table lists this clone with a count of one. CDR3 region: CASISSWANYGYTF. CDR3 sequence (DNA): TGTGCCAGCATCTCGAGCTGGGCCAACTATGGCTACACCTTC. The rearrangement uses TRBV5-6 and TRBJ1-2, with no clear D. Germline V lookup: CDR1 SGHDT, CDR2 YYEEEE. There are 14 residues in the CDR3. The V end lost 6 bases, the J end lost 2 bases, and 14 bases lay between the germline ends.

The table lists this clone with a count of one. The chain couples TRBV11-2 to TRBJ2-1; 8 bases are a match to TRBD2. V lost 6 bases to trimming and J lost 9 bases; unmatched junction nucleotides: 4. There are 12 residues in the CDR3. From germline, CDR1 is SGHAT and CDR2 FQNNGV. In DNA form, the CDR3 reads TGTGCCAGCAGACCAGCGGGAGTTGAGCAGTTCTTC. As protein: CASRPAGVEQFF.

This chain connects TRBV28 to TRBJ1-1; 9 positions agree with TRBD1. CDR1 and CDR2 from the germline V gene are MDHEN and SYDVKM. After removal of 2 bases from V and 5 bases from J, the junction contained 9 bases not matched to a gene. The CDR3 contains 16 residues. CDR3 coding DNA: TGTGCCAGCAGTTTAGCTATCGGACAGGGGACGACTGAAGCTTTCTTT. This translates into CASSLAIGQGTTEAFF.

This clone came up once. The chain uses TRBV15 and TRBJ1-1; D is perhaps TRBD1 (5 bases). This CDR3 is built from 16 residues. V lost 1 base to trimming and J lost 0 bases, with 12 bases between them. Germline V gene sequence: CDR1 LNHNV, CDR2 YYDKDF (reference sequence). The CDR3 region is CATSRGFADMNTEAFF. The CDR3 region has the DNA TGTGCCACCAGCAGAGGGTTTGCGGACATGAACACTGAAGCTTTCTTT.